Shown below are 17 T cell receptor beta chains from a single sample sequenced in a study of shared clonotypes between healthy human individuals. Profiling relied on immunoSEQ multiplex PCR, and the TCRdb table lists in-frame clones only, not all of them. The table has about 490,000 clones, 70% to 85% seen once; the top ten hold about 11%. Material: PBMCs. The source of these receptors is a woman in her thirties or forties in good health. Some clones in this sample may be carry-over from other donors' samples.

This clone was seen ten or more times. Other DNA sequences in this specimen translate into the identical CDR3. The V call is TRBV7-9, the J call TRBJ1-5, with D hard to call. This CDR3 region has 13 residues. Germline CDR1 SEHNR, CDR2 FQNEAQ (reference sequence). V lost 4 bases, J lost 1 base, and 5 bases lay in between. DNA for the CDR3: TGTGCCAGCAGCTCAGGCAGCAATCAGCCCCAGCATTTT. Its translation: CASSSGSNQPQHF.

V is TRBV19 and J is TRBJ2-1; 8 nucleotides line up with TRBD2. J lost 0 bases, V lost 7 bases, and 5 bases had no gene match. Germline CDR1 reads LNHDA; CDR2 reads SQIVND (reference sequence). The CDR3 length is 15 residues. The CDR3 loop is CASTRGAGSYNEQFF. CDR3 nucleotide sequence: TGTGCCAGTACGCGGGGGGCCGGCTCCTACAATGAGCAGTTCTTC. The complete variable domain, with remaining parts taken from reference TRBV19 and TRBJ2-1, reads DGGITQSPKYLFRKEGQNVTLSCEQNLNHDAMYWYRQDPGQGLRLIYYSQIVNDFQKGDIAEGYSVSREKKESFPLTVTSAQKNPTAFYLCASTRGAGSYNEQFFGPGTRLTVL.

On this clone: A far more abundant clone sits one base away, making this likely a read error. The sample contains more than one DNA sequence encoding this CDR3. The genes are TRBV7-3 and TRBJ1-1; no clear D. The CDR3 runs to 12 residues. Germline assignment: CDR1 SGHTA and CDR2 FQGTGA. CDR3 in DNA: TGCGCCAGCAGTATAGGGAACACTGAAGCTTTCTTT. Encoded protein: CASSIGNTEAFF. Together with reference TRBV7-3 and TRBJ1-1, the CDR3 gives the full variable domain: GAGVSQTPSNKVTEKGKYVELRCDPISGHTALYWYRQSLGQGPEFLIYFQGTGAADDSGLPNDRFFAVRPEGSVSTLKIQRTERGDSAVYLCASSIGNTEAFFGQGTRLTVV.

This clone appeared many times. The J gene is TRBJ2-2, the V gene TRBV6-5; 7 nucleotides match TRBD1. The V segment lost 4 bases and the J segment 6 bases; nucleotides outside the gene matches: 5. The CDR3 is 14 amino acids. Looked up from germline, CDR1 is MNHEY and CDR2 is SVGAGI. CDR3 nucleotides: TGTGCCAGCAGTTTCAGACAGGGAGCCGGGGAGCTGTTTTTT. As protein: CASSFRQGAGELFF.

The chain couples TRBV5-4 to TRBJ2-3, with a possible D match to TRBD2 (6 bases). Trimming left V 6 bases short and J 2 bases short, with 19 bases between. The CDR3 contains 16 residues. Germline lookup yields CDR1 SGHNT and CDR2 YYREEE (reference sequence). The CDR3 sequence is CASTHGTHQVTDTQYF. CDR3 DNA sequence: TGTGCCAGCACACACGGGACTCATCAAGTCACAGATACGCAGTATTTT.

The V gene is TRBV4-3, the J gene TRBJ2-1; weak D call: TRBD2 (6 bases). There are 15 residues in the CDR3. CDR1 and CDR2 (germline): LGHNA, YSLEER. V was clipped by 3 bases and J by 4 bases, with 13 bases between them. In DNA, the CDR3 is TGCGCCAGCAGCCAGGGGGGTTCACTTTACAATGAGCAGTTCTTC. It specifies CASSQGGSLYNEQFF.

This chain uses TRBV5-3 with TRBJ2-7, with 15 nucleotides matching TRBD2. TRBV5-3 is an ORF, with its function uncertain. Trimming took 4 bases from V and 4 from J; bases not matched to a gene: 18. There are 20 residues in the CDR3. The CDR3 reads CARSKAGLAGGPRLVYEQYF. The CDR3 nucleotides are TGTGCCAGAAGCAAGGCAGGACTAGCGGGAGGGCCGAGACTAGTTTACGAGCAGTACTTC.

The chain employs TRBV5-1 and TRBJ2-3; possible D gene TRBD1, 5 bases. CDR1 SGHRS and CDR2 YFSETQ come from the germline V gene. This CDR3 is built from 14 residues. V lost 2 bases to trimming and J lost 3 bases, with 10 bases between them. CDR3 sequence: CASSFGAETDTQYF. DNA for the CDR3: TGCGCCAGCAGCTTTGGGGCGGAGACAGATACGCAGTATTTT.

CDR3 DNA: TGTGCCAGCTCACCACGCGGGGGGCCGGAGGAGACCCAGTACTTC. Residues: CASSPRGGPEETQYF. The chain joins TRBV18 to TRBJ2-5; 8 nucleotides match TRBD2. Germline-derived CDR1 and CDR2 are KGHSH and LQKENI. The CDR3 covers 15 residues. V trimming: 1 base; J trimming: 5 bases; junction bases outside the gene matches: 6.

The gene calls are TRBV18 and TRBJ2-2; D not resolved. This CDR3 comprises 14 residues. Germline-derived CDR1 and CDR2 are KGHSH and LQKENI. V lost 1 base and J 5 bases, leaving 8 bases between the germline ends. In DNA form, the CDR3 reads TGTGCCAGCTCACCACAGGGCGGAACCGGGGAGCTGTTTTTT. This codes for CASSPQGGTGELFF. The whole variable domain, filled in from reference TRBV18 and TRBJ2-2, reads NAGVMQNPRHLVRRRGQEARLRCSPMKGHSHVYWYRQLPEEGLKFMVYLQKENIIDESGMPKERFSAEFPKEGPSILRIQQVVRGDSAAYFCASSPQGGTGELFFGEGSRLTVL.

CDR3 sequence reads: CASSDGGTWNQQFF. The CDR3 DNA reads TGTGCCAGCAGTGACGGCGGGACTTGGAATCAGCAGTTCTTC. The chain uses TRBV6-1 and TRBJ2-1, with D possibly being TRBD2 (6 bases). In germline, CDR1 is MNHNS, CDR2 SASEGT. There are 14 residues in the CDR3. The V end lost 3 bases, the J end lost 11 bases, and 17 bases lay between the germline ends.

The genes are TRBV6-1 and TRBJ1-4; no reliable D call. Germline V CDR1 and CDR2: MNHNS, SASEGT. V shed 4 bases and J shed 4 bases, with 10 bases lying between them. This CDR3 region has 14 residues. Written as DNA, the CDR3 is TGTGCCAGCAGTGTGAACGGTTATAATGAAAAACTGTTTTTT. Its protein is CASSVNGYNEKLFF.

V usage is TRBV6-6 and J usage is TRBJ1-5, with D possibly matching TRBD1 (6 bases). The length of the CDR3 is 15 residues. Trimming stripped 5 bases from V and 3 bases from J, with 14 bases between. Germline CDR1 is MNHNY and CDR2 is SVGAGI (reference sequence). This CDR3 is CASSPLQGDNQPQHF. The CDR3 DNA sequence: TGTGCCAGCAGTCCCCTACAGGGAGACAATCAGCCCCAGCATTTT.

In this sample, this clone turned up many times. Other DNA sequences within the sample encode an identical CDR3. J is TRBJ1-1 and V is TRBV28; possible D gene TRBD1, 5 bases. The V and J ends lost 1 base and 3 bases respectively, with 15 bases between them. The V gene's germline CDR1 is MDHEN and CDR2 SYDVKM. The CDR3 is made up of 16 amino acids. The CDR3 region is CASSLYPRVRDTEAFF. In nucleotides, the CDR3 is TGTGCCAGCAGTTTATACCCCAGGGTTAGGGACACTGAAGCTTTCTTT.

The V and J genes are TRBV18 and TRBJ2-5; 9 bases fit TRBD2. This CDR3 has 15 residues. Germline lookup yields CDR1 KGHSH and CDR2 LQKENI. J was trimmed by 3 bases and V by 4 bases; bases with no gene match: 6. The CDR3 reads CASSRSAGGEETQYF. The CDR3 DNA reads TGTGCCAGCTCACGGTCCGCGGGAGGGGAAGAGACCCAGTACTTC.

Many counts were recorded for this clone. This CDR3 is also generated by other DNA sequences in the sample. The rearrangement links TRBV25-1 to TRBJ2-2, with D tentatively TRBD2 (6 bases). The CDR3 length is 15 residues. CDR1 is MGHDK, CDR2 SYGVNS, per germline. V dropped 0 bases and J dropped 6 bases, with 11 bases sitting between them. The CDR3, as DNA: TGTGCCAGCAGTGAATATCGGGGAGGCTCCGGGGAGCTGTTTTTT. Its protein is CASSEYRGGSGELFF.

The chain recombines TRBV2 with TRBJ2-7; 9 bases are a match to TRBD2. CDR3 size: 17 residues. The junction had 14 bases not matched to a gene; V was cut back by 3 bases and J by 5 bases. Germline V gene sequence: CDR1 SNHLY, CDR2 FYNNEI. The CDR3 DNA follows: TGTGCCAGCAGTGAGGACAATCCGGGACTAGCTACTAACGAGCAGTACTTC. Protein: CASSEDNPGLATNEQYF.